One sample yielded the 27 T cell receptor beta chains listed below, sequenced in a study of liver allograft versus peripheral blood T cells. Background on the study: Comparing T cell receptor repertoires in transplanted livers with those in recipients' peripheral blood was part of the design.

TCRdb called the reads again in MiXCR, with one record for every CDR3 protein. The table shows fewer than 15,000 distinct CDR3 sequences, with 18% occurring only once. The receptors were sampled from a human patient who had a liver transplant. The graft donor may be the source of some T cells.

Turning to this clonotype: This sequence may be a read error, since a much larger clone differs from it by one base. The chain employs TRBV7-2 and TRBJ1-1, with D perhaps TRBD1 (5 bases). Germline V gene data show CDR1 as SGHTA and CDR2 as FQGNSA. The CDR3 length is 14 residues. CDR3 sequence (DNA): TGTGCCAGCGGCTTAAAACAGGCTCACACTGAAGCTTTCTTT. Its translation is CASGLKQAHTEAFF.

In this sample, this clonotype turned up many times. The rearrangement links TRBV19 to TRBJ1-1; no reliable D call. The CDR3 loop spans 14 amino acids. Germline-derived CDR1 and CDR2 are LNHDA and SQIVND (reference sequence). V was cut by 6 bases and J by 0 bases, with 11 bases left in between. The DNA for the CDR3 is TGTGCCAGTAGCCCCCCAAGGATGAACACTGAAGCTTTCTTT. It codes for CASSPPRMNTEAFF. The entire variable domain, with the rest obtained from reference TRBV19 and TRBJ1-1, is as follows: DGGITQSPKYLFRKEGQNVTLSCEQNLNHDAMYWYRQDPGQGLRLIYYSQIVNDFQKGDIAEGYSVSREKKESFPLTVTSAQKNPTAFYLCASSPPRMNTEAFFGQGTRLTVV.

This clonotype was detected many times. The chain is built from TRBV15 and TRBJ2-5; 8 nucleotides agree with TRBD1. Germline CDR1 is LNHNV and CDR2 is YYDKDF (reference sequence). The CDR3 consists of 15 residues. The junction had 6 bases not matched to a gene; V was cut back by 1 base and J by 5 bases. The CDR3 DNA reads TGTGCCACCAGCAGAGGGGGACAGGCCGGGGAGACCCAGTACTTC. Its protein product is CATSRGGQAGETQYF.

This clonotype was recorded many times. The chain is built from TRBV5-4 and TRBJ1-2; TRBD1 is a possible D gene (5 bases). CDR3 size: 12 residues. CDR1 and CDR2 from the germline V gene are SGHNT and YYREEE (reference sequence). Trimming pared 2 bases from V and 8 bases from J, leaving 10 bases between. CDR3 bases: TGTGCCAGCAGCTTTACAGGCGGGGGCTACACCTTC. Protein product: CASSFTGGGYTF.

This clonotype was seen at least ten times. J is TRBJ2-7 and V is TRBV29-1, with 7 bases fitting TRBD1. The CDR3 totals 11 residues. CDR1 SQVTM and CDR2 ANQGSEA come from the germline V gene. Trimming removed 7 bases from V and 5 bases from J; junction bases left unmatched: 5. CDR3 in amino acids: CSGGTANEQYF. Here the CDR3 DNA reads TGCAGCGGGGGGACAGCAAACGAGCAGTACTTC.

Regarding this clonotype: At one boundary the junction diverges from the germline segment, which might be a read error. The CDR3 nucleotides are TGTACCAGTCCCCCTGCCTCTGGAAACACCATATATTTT. Translation: CTSPPASGNTIYF. The chain is built from TRBV19 and TRBJ1-3; D not resolved. CDR1 is LNHDA and CDR2 is SQIVND in the germline V gene (reference sequence). The CDR3 loop spans 13 amino acids. Together with reference TRBV19 and TRBJ1-3, the CDR3 gives the full variable domain: DGGITQSPKYLFRKEGQNVTLSCEQNLNHDAMYWYRQDPGQGLRLIYYSQIVNDFQKGDIAEGYSVSREKKESFPLTVTSAQKNPTAFYLCTSPPASGNTIYFGEGSWLTVV.

There are many counts of this clonotype. The chain uses TRBV10-3 and TRBJ1-2; D gene unclear. Germline V gene lookup returns CDR1 ENHRY and CDR2 SYGVKD. The CDR3 has 15 residues. Trimming stripped 0 bases from V and 0 bases from J, with 8 bases between. CDR3 bases: TGTGCCATCAGTGAGTCGGGGAGCCCTAACTATGGCTACACCTTC. It specifies CAISESGSPNYGYTF.

There are many counts of this clonotype. The rearrangement uses TRBV27 and TRBJ1-6, with D tentatively TRBD1 (5 bases). There are 20 residues in the CDR3. The germline V gene has CDR1 MNHEY and CDR2 SMNVEV (reference sequence). The germline V and J ends were trimmed by 3 bases and 7 bases, with 28 bases remaining between them. CDR3 protein: CASSFSAPGPRALRNSPLHF. For the CDR3, the DNA is TGTGCCAGCAGTTTCTCAGCCCCGGGACCGAGAGCGCTCAGAAATTCACCCCTCCACTTT.

As concerns this clonotype: This sequence may be a read error, since a much larger clone differs from it by one base. Without the conserved terminal phenylalanine or tryptophan, this CDR3 likely stems from a read error. The chain links TRBV15 to TRBJ2-1, with a weak D call TRBD2 (6 bases). The CDR3 is 14 residues long. The germline gives CDR1 LNHNV, CDR2 YYDKDF (reference sequence). V lost 4 bases and J lost 9, with 16 bases in between. Written as DNA, the CDR3 is TGTGCCACCAGCACCTCAAAATTGGGGGGTGAGCAGTTCCTC. Encoded protein: CATSTSKLGGEQFL.

There are many counts of this clonotype. The chain has TRBV7-2 and TRBJ2-1; TRBD2 aligns across 8 bases. This CDR3 is 15 amino acids long. The germline V gene encodes CDR1 SGHTA and CDR2 FQGNSA. The V segment lost 3 bases and the J segment 4 bases; nucleotides outside the gene matches: 5. The CDR3 coding sequence is TGTGCCAGCAGCTTTGGCGGGGGGTTTTACAATGAGCAGTTCTTC. Protein sequence: CASSFGGGFYNEQFF.

The gene calls are TRBV7-2 and TRBJ2-7; 12 bases match TRBD1. The V gene's germline CDR1 is SGHTA and CDR2 FQGNSA. The CDR3 spans 15 residues. Trimming at V came to 5 bases and at J to 4 bases, leaving 6 bases not matched to a gene. For the CDR3, the DNA is TGTGCCAGCAGCACCGGGACAGGGGGCTTATACGAGCAGTACTTC. It codes for CASSTGTGGLYEQYF.

This clonotype is a singleton in its sample. J is TRBJ1-1 and V is TRBV11-3, with D unclear. The germline CDR1 and CDR2 sequences are SGHNT and YENEEA. There are 12 residues in the CDR3. V was clipped by 6 bases and J by 6 bases, with 11 bases between them. CDR3 region: CASSSTPAEAFF. The CDR3 DNA reads TGTGCCAGCAGTTCGACCCCGGCTGAAGCTTTCTTT.

This clonotype was counted many times. The V call is TRBV6-2 or TRBV6-3, the J call TRBJ1-5; weak D call: TRBD1 (6 bases). The CDR3 is 15 amino acids. Trimming shortened V by 5 bases and J by 4 bases, and 15 bases separated the two germline ends. CDR1 and CDR2 from the germline V gene are MNHEY and SVGEGT. The CDR3 region has the DNA TGTGCCAGCAGTCAGACAGGCTTTCGAAATCAGCCCCAGCATTTT. It specifies CASSQTGFRNQPQHF.

Ten or more counts support this clonotype. The chain uses TRBV19 and TRBJ1-5; TRBD1 agrees at 7 bases. Trimming took 6 bases from V and 5 from J; bases not matched to a gene: 7. There are 14 residues in the CDR3. The germline V gene has CDR1 LNHDA and CDR2 SQIVND (reference sequence). The CDR3 nucleotides read TGTGCCAGTAGGATGACAGGGAGTTATCAGCCCCAGCATTTT. Translating gives CASRMTGSYQPQHF.

This chain connects TRBV19 to TRBJ1-5; 8 nucleotides agree with TRBD1. The ends lost 3 bases at V and 8 bases at J; junction bases unmatched: 12. Germline CDR1 and CDR2: LNHDA and SQIVND (reference sequence). This CDR3 has 16 amino acids. This CDR3 is CASSIPLRGRIKPQHF. The CDR3 DNA reads as TGTGCCAGTAGTATCCCCCTCAGGGGGCGCATCAAGCCCCAGCATTTT.

By sample fraction, this clonotype is medium-sized. V is TRBV6-6 and J is TRBJ2-1, with 14 positions matching TRBD2. The CDR3 runs to 16 residues. Trimming at V came to 10 bases and at J to 0 bases, leaving 5 bases not matched to a gene. Germline values: CDR1 MNHNY, CDR2 SVGAGI (reference sequence). The CDR3 region has the DNA TGTGCCACCGGGACTAGCGGGAGTGTCTCCTACAATGAGCAGTTCTTC. Its protein product is CATGTSGSVSYNEQFF.

There are many counts of this clonotype. The chain joins TRBV19 to TRBJ2-3; TRBD1 is a possible D gene (6 bases). The CDR3 consists of 16 residues. The germline V gene has CDR1 LNHDA and CDR2 SQIVND (reference sequence). V was clipped by 3 bases and J by 5 bases, with 18 bases between them. This CDR3 is CASSISSGAARDTQYF. CDR3 in DNA: TGTGCCAGTAGTATTTCGTCAGGGGCAGCCAGAGATACGCAGTATTTT.

This chain connects TRBV6-5 to TRBJ2-7; D ambiguous. CDR3 length: 15 residues. Germline assignment: CDR1 MNHEY and CDR2 SVGAGI. With 4 bases removed from V and 1 base from J, the gap between germline ends came to 14 bases. This chain's CDR3 is CASSFSATVSYEQYF. The DNA for the CDR3 is TGTGCCAGCAGTTTCAGCGCGACGGTTTCCTACGAGCAGTACTTC.

Here the CDR3 DNA reads TGTGCCAGCAGAACGGCTATTTCAGGAAACCAGCCCCAGCATTTT. It specifies CASRTAISGNQPQHF. This rearrangement joins TRBV28 to TRBJ1-5; no definite D call. Trimming cost V 6 bases and J 7 bases, with 19 bases left between them. This CDR3 is built from 15 residues. The germline gives CDR1 MDHEN, CDR2 SYDVKM.

V and J are TRBV28 and TRBJ1-6, with D possibly matching TRBD1 (5 bases). CDR3 size: 15 residues. With 2 bases removed from V and 7 bases from J, the gap between germline ends came to 12 bases. Germline V CDR1 and CDR2: MDHEN, SYDVKM. The CDR3 nucleotides are TGTGCCAGCAGTTTAGAGGCAGGGTACAATTCACCCCTCCACTTT. It translates to CASSLEAGYNSPLHF.

At least ten counts were recorded for this clonotype. J is TRBJ2-1 and V is TRBV19; D is perhaps TRBD2 (5 bases). The CDR3 covers 15 residues. The germline V and J ends were trimmed by 1 base and 3 bases, with 10 bases remaining between them. Germline CDR1 LNHDA, CDR2 SQIVND (reference sequence). As DNA, the CDR3 is TGTGCCAGTAGTATAGGAGGGATCCACTACAATGAGCAGTTCTTC. Protein product: CASSIGGIHYNEQFF.

This clonotype was counted between two and nine times. The CDR3 sequence: CASSQVHYHTGQFF. CDR3 nucleotide sequence: TGTGCCAGCAGCCAAGTTCACTACCACACAGGGCAGTTCTTC. The chain joins TRBV14 to TRBJ2-1; D is perhaps TRBD1 (5 bases). The CDR3 is 14 residues long. Trimming removed 1 base at V and 12 bases at J, with 16 bases between. The germline V gene encodes CDR1 SGHDN and CDR2 FVKESK.

This clonotype is medium-sized in the sample. The CDR3 loop reads CAIARRDRGGGELFF. The CDR3, as DNA: TGTGCCATCGCCCGACGGGACAGGGGGGGCGGGGAGCTGTTTTTT. This chain connects TRBV10-3 to TRBJ2-2, with TRBD1 matching over 11 bases. CDR1 ENHRY and CDR2 SYGVKD come from the germline V gene. The CDR3 extends over 15 amino acids. V was pared by 8 bases and J by 7 bases, with 9 bases of the junction left unmatched.

This clonotype was detected ten times or more. Written as DNA, the CDR3 is TGTGCCAGCAGCTCCGGGCGGGGGTCTGATGAGCAGTTCTTC. This codes for CASSSGRGSDEQFF. V gene TRBV7-9 combines with J gene TRBJ2-1, with TRBD2 matching over 7 bases. The germline CDR1 and CDR2 sequences are SEHNR and FQNEAQ (reference sequence). J gave up 8 bases and V 4 bases, and 8 bases lay outside the gene matches. The CDR3 sequence is 14 residues long.

By its share, this clonotype is medium-sized. The rearrangement uses TRBV29-1 and TRBJ1-1, with D unclear. There are 14 residues in the CDR3. The V end was cut by 1 base, the J end by 2 bases, with 11 bases between. Germline V gene lookup returns CDR1 SQVTM and CDR2 ANQGSEA. CDR3 DNA: TGCAGCGTTGAAGCCGGGTATCTCAACACTGAAGCTTTCTTT. This codes for CSVEAGYLNTEAFF. Filled out from reference TRBV29-1 and TRBJ1-1, the complete variable domain reads SAVISQKPSRDICQRGTSLTIQCQVDSQVTMMFWYRQQPGQSLTLIATANQGSEATYESGFVIDKFPISRPNLTFSTLTVSNMSPEDSSIYLCSVEAGYLNTEAFFGQGTRLTVV.

This clonotype is judged medium-sized. The chain couples TRBV10-3 to TRBJ1-6, with no clear D. Deletions cut 2 bases from V and 7 bases from J, with 9 bases between. This CDR3 comprises 14 residues. Germline V gene data show CDR1 as ENHRY and CDR2 as SYGVKD. In nucleotides, the CDR3 is TGTGCCATCAGTGAGGGACTGGTGAATTCACCCCTCCACTTT. It encodes CAISEGLVNSPLHF.

Only a few counts were recorded for this clonotype. This chain connects TRBV5-4 to TRBJ1-3, with D possibly TRBD1 on 6 matching bases. The CDR3 consists of 13 residues. Germline values: CDR1 SGHNT, CDR2 YYREEE (reference sequence). The germline V and J ends were trimmed by 9 bases and 3 bases, with 13 bases remaining between them. This CDR3 reads CATQGMGGNTIYF. CDR3 bases: TGTGCCACCCAGGGGATGGGTGGAAACACCATATATTTT. Full variable domain (remainder filled in from reference TRBV5-4 and TRBJ1-3): ETGVTQSPTHLIKTRGQQVTLRCSSQSGHNTVSWYQQALGQGPQFIFQYYREEENGRGNFPPRFSGLQFPNYSSELNVNALELDDSALYLCATQGMGGNTIYFGEGSWLTVV.